This TCR beta chain was identified during a study of blood T cells in healthy people across ages. The use of a sample-barcoded 5' primer and a J-beta primer mix characterized a second PCR of roughly 7 to 11 cycles. One entry per CDR3 protein, called by TCRdb with MiXCR from the 5' RACE reads. Of 720,000 or so distinct CDR3 sequences listed, roughly 41% are singletons. The total RNA that was extracted per sample amounted to at least 6 micrograms. This clonotype appeared a few times. Its antigen is currently unknown. J was trimmed by 6 bases and V by 5 bases; bases with no gene match: 13. CDR1 is LGHNA and CDR2 is YNFKEQ in the germline V gene. The CDR3 extends over 16 amino acids. Overall study results and limits: A roughly linear fall in TCR beta diversity per million T cells was seen with increasing age.

The TCR was taken from a man aged 80 or over in good health. The gene calls are TRBV4-2 and TRBJ2-1, with 7 nucleotides matching TRBD1. The sequencing sample was made of blood. CDR3 sequence reads: CASSSYRGSVSNEQFF. The CDR3 bases are TGTGCCAGCAGCAGTTACAGGGGTTCTGTCTCCAATGAGCAGTTCTTC.